A selection of T cell receptor beta chains follows, all from one sample in a study of regulatory T cells in long-lasting Graves disease. Each CDR3 protein gets one entry after TCRdb re-called the multiplex PCR reads with MiXCR. The sample lists a few hundred thousand distinct CDR3 sequences, about 18% occurring once. This specimen consisted of peripheral blood mononuclear cells (PBMCs), obtained at new diagnosis, from a patient treated with antithyroid drugs. These receptors all come from a female donor with Graves disease. Both conserved end residues are part of each CDR3. A D gene is named only where the DNA matches it firmly. Size values are once, few and many counts, or a class for expanded clones, and some rows have none.

J: TRBJ2-7
size: many
D: TRBD2
V: TRBV6-1
length: 16
CDR3: CASSTPREGMSYEQYF
DNA: TGTGCCAGCAGTACCCCGCGGGAGGGGATGTCCTACGAGCAGTACTTC

J: TRBJ1-2
size: many
D: .
V: TRBV5-6
length: 14
CDR3: CASSTGQHNYGYTF
DNA: TGTGCCAGCAGCACCGGACAGCACAACTATGGCTACACCTTC

J: TRBJ2-1
size: many
D: .
V: TRBV7-3
length: 16
CDR3: CASSLIGSANYNEQFF
DNA: TGTGCCAGCAGCTTAATAGGGTCCGCGAACTACAATGAGCAGTTCTTC

J: TRBJ2-4
size: many
D: .
V: TRBV12-3/TRBV12-4
length: 16
CDR3: CASSLDAGLAKNIQYF
DNA: TGTGCCAGCAGTTTAGACGCTGGACTAGCCAAAAACATTCAGTACTTC

J: TRBJ2-5
size: many
D: .
V: TRBV20-1
length: 13
CDR3: CSARLPYQETQYF
DNA: TGCAGTGCTAGACTACCGTACCAAGAGACCCAGTACTTC

J: TRBJ1-3
size: once
D: .
V: TRBV18
length: 14
CDR3: CASSGPDAGNTIYF
DNA: TGTGCCAGCTCCGGCCCCGACGCTGGAAACACCATATATTTT

J: TRBJ1-4
size: many
D: .
V: TRBV6-1
length: 14
CDR3: CASSATPGNEKLFF
DNA: TGTGCCAGCAGTGCCACACCGGGGAATGAAAAACTGTTTTTT

J: TRBJ1-2
size: many
D: TRBD1
V: TRBV6-1
length: 13
CDR3: CASSRGQEYGYTF
DNA: TGTGCCAGCAGTCGTGGACAGGAGTATGGCTACACCTTC

J: TRBJ2-7
size: many
D: .
V: TRBV3-1
length: 11
CDR3: CASDTDCEQYF
DNA: TGTGCCAGCGACACTGATTGCGAGCAGTACTTC

J: TRBJ2-1
size: many
D: TRBD2
V: TRBV10-3
length: 14
CDR3: CAITEREGYNEQFF
DNA: TGTGCCATCACCGAGCGGGAGGGGTACAATGAGCAGTTCTTC

J: TRBJ2-3
size: many
D: .
V: TRBV19
length: 14
CDR3: CASSKPTTPDTQYF
DNA: TGTGCCAGTAGTAAACCCACCACCCCAGATACGCAGTATTTT

J: TRBJ2-1
size: few
D: TRBD2
V: TRBV7-9
length: 17
CDR3: CASSLEFVGGRGNEQFF
DNA: TGTGCCAGCAGCTTAGAGTTTGTTGGCGGGAGGGGGAATGAGCAGTTCTTC

J: TRBJ2-6
size: many
D: .
V: TRBV7-9
length: 16
CDR3: CASSPRSTSGANVLTF
DNA: TGTGCCAGCAGCCCCAGGAGTACCTCTGGGGCCAACGTCCTGACTTTC

J: TRBJ2-1
size: many
D: TRBD1
V: TRBV20-1
length: 15
CDR3: CSANLRDRGGDEQFF
DNA: TGCAGTGCTAACCTCCGGGACAGGGGAGGCGATGAGCAGTTCTTC

J: TRBJ2-3
size: many
D: .
V: TRBV28
length: 14
CDR3: CASRQGGITDTQYF
DNA: TGTGCCAGCAGACAGGGGGGGATCACAGATACGCAGTATTTT

J: TRBJ1-3
size: many
D: .
V: TRBV7-9
length: 14
CDR3: CASSLVGSGNTIYF
DNA: TGTGCCAGCAGCTTAGTCGGGTCCGGAAACACCATATATTTT

J: TRBJ2-5
size: .
D: .
V: TRBV3-1
length: 12
CDR3: CASISPGETQYF
DNA: TGTGCCAGCATCTCACCTGGGGAGACCCAGTACTTC

J: TRBJ1-2
size: many
D: .
V: TRBV29-1
length: 12
CDR3: CSVEVGGYGYTF
DNA: TGCAGCGTTGAAGTGGGGGGCTATGGCTACACCTTC

J: TRBJ2-1
size: .
D: TRBD1
V: TRBV4-3
length: 17
CDR3: CASSQGPGTGAYNEQFF
DNA: TGCGCCAGCAGCCAAGGTCCCGGGACAGGGGCCTACAATGAGCAGTTCTTC

J: TRBJ2-7
size: .
D: .
V: TRBV11-2
length: 12
CDR3: CASSLTVYEQYF
DNA: TGTGCCAGCAGCCTGACAGTTTACGAGCAGTACTTC

J: TRBJ1-4
size: many
D: TRBD1
V: TRBV9
length: 15
CDR3: CASSAQMTGVEKLFF
DNA: TGTGCCAGCAGCGCCCAAATGACAGGGGTTGAAAAACTGTTTTTT

J: TRBJ2-5
size: .
D: TRBD2
V: TRBV20-1
length: 16
CDR3: CSARDELAGGLETQYF
DNA: TGCAGTGCTAGAGATGAGCTAGCGGGAGGATTGGAGACCCAGTACTTC

J: TRBJ1-6
size: .
D: .
V: TRBV28
length: 15
CDR3: CASSAGDRLNSPLHF
DNA: TGTGCCAGCAGTGCTGGGGACCGTCTTAATTCACCCCTCCACTTT

J: TRBJ2-3
size: many
D: .
V: TRBV7-8
length: 12
CDR3: CASVSGGSAQYF
DNA: TGTGCCAGCGTTTCCGGTGGAAGTGCGCAGTATTTT

J: TRBJ1-5
size: .
D: .
V: TRBV30
length: 14
CDR3: CAWSVGVGNQPQHF
DNA: TGTGCCTGGAGTGTCGGGGTGGGCAATCAGCCCCAGCATTTT

J: TRBJ1-5
size: many
D: TRBD1
V: TRBV9
length: 18
CDR3: CASSVDGDRLYSNQPQHF
DNA: TGTGCCAGCAGCGTAGATGGGGACAGGCTGTATAGCAATCAGCCCCAGCATTTT

J: TRBJ1-1
size: many
D: .
V: TRBV20-1
length: 15
CDR3: CSARGNSVLNTEAFF
DNA: TGCAGTGCTAGAGGAAATAGCGTTCTGAACACTGAAGCTTTCTTT

J: TRBJ2-2
size: .
D: TRBD2
V: TRBV20-1
length: 14
CDR3: CSALSGGNTGELFF
DNA: TGCAGTGCTCTGAGCGGGGGGAACACCGGGGAGCTGTTTTTT

J: TRBJ2-3
size: many
D: TRBD2
V: TRBV6-2/TRBV6-3
length: 16
CDR3: CASSYIGTSVPDTQYF
DNA: TGTGCCAGCAGTTACATCGGGACTAGCGTACCAGATACGCAGTATTTT

J: TRBJ2-2
size: .
D: .
V: TRBV14
length: 18
CDR3: CASSQELVLRGNTGELFF
DNA: TGTGCCAGCAGCCAAGAATTAGTGCTGCGGGGGAACACCGGGGAGCTGTTTTTT

J: TRBJ2-2
size: many
D: TRBD2
V: TRBV24-1
length: 19
CDR3: CATSDLDWVAGEDTGELFF
DNA: TGTGCCACCAGTGATTTGGATTGGGTAGCGGGAGAGGACACCGGGGAGCTGTTTTTT

J: TRBJ1-1
size: few
D: .
V: TRBV7-3
length: 14
CDR3: CASSLTGARSEAFF
DNA: TGTGCCAGCAGCTTAACGGGGGCTAGGTCTGAAGCTTTCTTT

J: TRBJ2-1
size: many
D: .
V: TRBV30
length: 14
CDR3: CAWSRLSSYNEQFF
DNA: TGTGCCTGGAGTCGGCTGAGCTCCTACAATGAGCAGTTCTTC

J: TRBJ2-3
size: many
D: .
V: TRBV24-1
length: 15
CDR3: CATSDFYSTTDTQYF
DNA: TGTGCCACCAGTGATTTCTACAGCACCACAGATACGCAGTATTTT

J: TRBJ1-5
size: many
D: .
V: TRBV6-5
length: 15
CDR3: CASSYSGGRNQPQHF
DNA: TGTGCCAGCAGTTACTCGGGGGGCCGTAATCAGCCCCAGCATTTT

J: TRBJ2-5
size: many
D: .
V: TRBV19
length: 13
CDR3: CASSIWPGETQYF
DNA: TGTGCCAGTAGTATCTGGCCGGGAGAGACCCAGTACTTC

J: TRBJ2-3
size: many
D: .
V: TRBV6-2/TRBV6-3
length: 13
CDR3: CASSEVVGDTQYF
DNA: TGTGCCAGCAGTGAAGTTGTGGGGGATACGCAGTATTTT

J: TRBJ2-7
size: few
D: TRBD1
V: TRBV28
length: 12
CDR3: CASSQGGDEQYF
DNA: TGTGCCAGCAGCCAAGGGGGCGACGAGCAGTACTTC

J: TRBJ2-2
size: many
D: .
V: TRBV10-3
length: 14
CDR3: CAINLDLNTGELFF
DNA: TGTGCCATCAATTTGGACTTGAACACCGGGGAGCTGTTTTTT

J: TRBJ2-3
size: .
D: TRBD2
V: TRBV3-1
length: 16
CDR3: CASSPTSGRAGDTQYF
DNA: TGTGCCAGCAGCCCGACTAGCGGGAGGGCCGGAGATACGCAGTATTTT

J: TRBJ2-7
size: many
D: .
V: TRBV5-1
length: 14
CDR3: CASSARDGTYEQYF
DNA: TGCGCCAGCAGCGCCCGGGACGGGACCTACGAGCAGTACTTC

J: TRBJ1-1
size: many
D: .
V: TRBV10-3
length: 13
CDR3: CAIQDAAGTEAFF
DNA: TGTGCCATCCAAGACGCTGCCGGCACTGAAGCTTTCTTT

J: TRBJ2-7
size: many
D: .
V: TRBV20-1
length: 15
CDR3: CSARDGATLVPEQYF
DNA: TGCAGTGCTAGAGATGGGGCGACACTAGTCCCCGAGCAGTACTTC

J: TRBJ1-1
size: many
D: TRBD1
V: TRBV6-2/TRBV6-3
length: 16
CDR3: CASSYPDRKENTEAFF
DNA: TGTGCCAGCAGTTACCCGGACAGGAAGGAGAACACTGAAGCTTTCTTT

J: TRBJ1-2
size: .
D: TRBD1
V: TRBV7-9
length: 17
CDR3: CASSFTSGTAFHYGYTF
DNA: TGTGCCAGCAGCTTTACCTCCGGGACAGCCTTTCACTATGGCTACACCTTC

J: TRBJ2-7
size: many
D: .
V: TRBV7-2
length: 14
CDR3: CASSWAGPPYEQYF
DNA: TGTGCCAGCAGCTGGGCGGGACCTCCTTACGAGCAGTACTTC

J: TRBJ2-5
size: .
D: .
V: TRBV27
length: 14
CDR3: CASSFRGMGETQYF
DNA: TGTGCCAGCAGTTTCAGGGGTATGGGTGAGACCCAGTACTTC

J: TRBJ2-3
size: .
D: .
V: TRBV20-1
length: 16
CDR3: CSAERCGSVSTDTQYF
DNA: TGCAGTGCCGAGAGATGTGGTAGCGTTAGCACAGATACGCAGTATTTT

J: TRBJ2-2
size: many
D: TRBD1
V: TRBV12-3/TRBV12-4
length: 17
CDR3: CASSPTGGKGNTGELFF
DNA: TGTGCCAGCAGCCCGACAGGGGGCAAGGGGAACACCGGGGAGCTGTTTTTT

J: TRBJ1-2
size: few
D: .
V: TRBV19
length: 15
CDR3: CASSIGSGDAYGYTF
DNA: TGTGCCAGTAGTATAGGGTCAGGGGATGCCTATGGCTACACCTTC

J: TRBJ2-5
size: many
D: TRBD2
V: TRBV11-2
length: 17
CDR3: CASSLELVAGDEETQYF
DNA: TGTGCCAGCAGCTTAGAGCTCGTGGCGGGAGATGAGGAGACCCAGTACTTC

J: TRBJ2-3
size: few
D: TRBD2
V: TRBV7-8
length: 15
CDR3: CASSRTREWGDTQYF
DNA: TGTGCCAGCAGCCGTACGCGGGAGTGGGGAGATACGCAGTATTTT

J: TRBJ1-2
size: many
D: .
V: TRBV25-1
length: 12
CDR3: CASSEGADGYTF
DNA: TGTGCCAGCAGTGAAGGGGCTGATGGCTACACCTTC